The clone carrying this TCR beta chain has at least ten counts. Its antigen is not identified. RNA served as the template for amplifying TCR beta CDR3 regions. Second-round multiplex PCR came after first-round RT-PCR with HTBI primers. One entry per CDR3 protein results from TCRdb running MiXCR on the multiplex PCR reads. This table has 200,000 to 250,000 distinct CDR3 sequences, approximately 21% appearing once. The data were taken from a study of Graves' ophthalmopathy and Graves' hyperthyroidism. The V gene's germline CDR1 is SGHTA and CDR2 FQGTGA. This CDR3 region has 13 residues. V dropped 5 bases and J dropped 5 bases, with 13 bases sitting between them. Uncontrolled infections, pregnancy, lactation or other autoimmune diseases led to patient exclusion. The diagnosis was founded upon clinical symptoms, serum thyroxine, TRAb, thyroid ultrasound and orbital computed tomography. General study points: Prediction of ophthalmopathy progression reached around 71% sensitivity and approximately 74% specificity. A majority of expanded thyroid clonotypes exceeding 0.001 frequency were likewise present in blood.

This TCR was sampled from a woman in her forties or fifties with Graves' ophthalmopathy. The chain employs TRBV7-3 and TRBJ2-7; perhaps D is TRBD1 or TRBD2 (5 bases each). Material: peripheral blood. The CDR3 sequence: CASSPPGRDEQYF. In DNA, the CDR3 is TGTGCCAGCAGCCCTCCAGGGCGGGACGAGCAGTACTTC.